The rows below give T cell receptor beta chains drawn from one sample of a study of CD8 T cells in ankylosing spondylitis. TCRdb recomputed calls from the 5' RACE reads with MiXCR, one row per CDR3 protein. The repertoire holds about 210,000 distinct CDR3 sequences, with 8% to 9% as singletons. The sequenced sample was blood, either unsorted or a sorted T cell fraction (not recorded which). The receptors derive from a female donor with ankylosing spondylitis or in good health (not recorded which). Each CDR3 is given with its conserved first and last residue. The order of the fields is V gene, J gene, clone size, D gene, CDR3 DNA, CDR3 protein. D genes are given only for firm matches. The size entry is marked missing in some rows and otherwise reads once, few, many or a size class.

TRBV2	TRBJ2-3	many	NA	TGTGCCAGCAGTGAAGAGGCCCGACTAGTAGATACGCAGTATTTT	CASSEEARLVDTQYF
TRBV28	TRBJ2-7	many	NA	TGTGCCAGCAGTCACCGCGGGGCCTACGAGCAGTACTTC	CASSHRGAYEQYF
TRBV6-1	TRBJ2-7	NA	NA	TGTGCCAGCTCCAATCCCGTGGGGGGCTCCTACGAGCAGTACTTC	CASSNPVGGSYEQYF
TRBV6-2/TRBV6-3	TRBJ1-1	many	NA	TGTGCCAGCCGGGGGGCCGGGGGCACTGAAGCTTTCTTT	CASRGAGGTEAFF
TRBV13	TRBJ1-1	many	NA	TGTGCCAGCAGCTTCAAAAGCGGACGCGGCGGGGTCACTGAAGCTTTCTTT	CASSFKSGRGGVTEAFF
TRBV7-8	TRBJ1-4	many	NA	TGTGCCAGCAGCTTAAATCGGGGCAGGTCGAGAGAAAAACTGTTTTTT	CASSLNRGRSREKLFF
TRBV21-1	TRBJ1-2	many	NA	TGTGCCAGCAGCAATCTCGAGGGGGCAATGTCGCTCAGTGGCTACACCTTC	CASSNLEGAMSLSGYTF
TRBV19	TRBJ1-2	few	NA	TGTGCCAGTAGTATGAGGGACAACTATGGCTACACCTTC	CASSMRDNYGYTF
TRBV7-8	TRBJ2-7	many	NA	TGTGCCAGCAGCTTAGGGGGGGTTGAGCAGTACTTC	CASSLGGVEQYF
TRBV29-1	TRBJ1-1	NA	NA	TGCAGCACAGGATTGAACACTGAAGCTTTCTTT	CSTGLNTEAFF
TRBV14	TRBJ2-7	NA	NA	TGTGCCAGCAGCCAAGATTCCGGCGGGATTTGGGAGCAGTACTTC	CASSQDSGGIWEQYF
TRBV6-1	TRBJ1-3	few	NA	TGTGCCAGCCATCGGGGGGGCGAATCTGGAAACACCATATATTTT	CASHRGGESGNTIYF
TRBV5-5	TRBJ2-1	many	NA	TGTGCCAGCAGCTTGTTGTTCAACAATGAGCAGTTCTTC	CASSLLFNNEQFF
TRBV20-1	TRBJ2-1	many	TRBD2	TGCAGTGCTAGAGATCGGGCGGGAGGCTCGTGGAATGAGCAGTTCTTC	CSARDRAGGSWNEQFF
TRBV4-3	TRBJ1-4	many	NA	TGCGCGTCCCGGAGGACTAATGAAAAACTGTTTTTT	CASRRTNEKLFF
TRBV7-2	TRBJ2-1	NA	NA	TGTGCCAGCAGCTTGGGGGATCCCGGGACGAGTAATTCCTTC	CASSLGDPGTSNSF
TRBV6-1	TRBJ2-1	many	TRBD1	TGTGCCAGCAGCCACGGGACAGACGATATTGGATACAATGAGCAGTTCTTC	CASSHGTDDIGYNEQFF
TRBV4-3	TRBJ2-2	many	NA	TGCGCCAGCAGCGTAAACCGACCCAGAGACAGCGACACCGGGGAGCTGTTTTTT	CASSVNRPRDSDTGELFF
TRBV7-2	TRBJ2-1	many	TRBD2	TGTGCCAGCAGCCCACCCACTAGCGGGAGGGCCAATGAGCAGTTCTTC	CASSPPTSGRANEQFF
TRBV11-1	TRBJ2-7	few	NA	TGTGCCAGCTCCGTAGACAGGAACCCTTACGAGCAGTACTTC	CASSVDRNPYEQYF
TRBV11-2	TRBJ2-5	NA	TRBD2	TGTGCCAGCAGTCGACTAGCGGCCCAAGAGACCCAGTACTTC	CASSRLAAQETQYF
TRBV5-1	TRBJ2-1	many	NA	TGCGCCAGCAGCGCGGGACTTTTCAAGGGGGACAATGAGCAGTTCTTC	CASSAGLFKGDNEQFF
TRBV3-1	TRBJ2-7	many	TRBD1	TGTGCCAGCAGCCGTCGGACAGGGCCCGAGCAGTACTTC	CASSRRTGPEQYF
TRBV24-1	TRBJ2-2	many	TRBD1	TGTGCCACCAGTGCGGGACAGGGCTTCTCCGGGGAGCTGTTTTTT	CATSAGQGFSGELFF
TRBV12-3/TRBV12-4	TRBJ2-7	many	NA	TGTGCCAGCAGTCCACAGGGCGAGCAGTACTTC	CASSPQGEQYF
TRBV5-1	TRBJ2-4	many	NA	TGCGCCAGCAGCTTGGCCCCGGGCAGCCAAAACATTCAGTACTTC	CASSLAPGSQNIQYF
TRBV30	TRBJ1-5	few	NA	TGTGCCTGGAGTCGCGGATTGGGATCCTATAGCAATCAGCCCCAGCATTTT	CAWSRGLGSYSNQPQHF
TRBV6-1	TRBJ2-1	few	TRBD2	TGTGCCAGCAGCCCGGGACTAGCGGACGTAAGCTCCTACAATGAGCAGTTCTTC	CASSPGLADVSSYNEQFF
TRBV10-2	TRBJ2-5	many	TRBD2	TGCGCCAGCAAGGCGGGAGTGGAAGAGACCCAGTACTTC	CASKAGVEETQYF
TRBV15	TRBJ1-5	few	NA	TGTGCCACCAGCAGCCTCAGTGGATTAAGCAATCAGCCCCAGCATTTT	CATSSLSGLSNQPQHF
TRBV20-1	TRBJ2-1	many	NA	TGCAGTGCTAGTAGTCCGAAAAGATGGTTGGGCCATGAGCAGTTCTTC	CSASSPKRWLGHEQFF
TRBV6-1	TRBJ2-7	many	NA	TGTGCCAGCACCCCCGGGCCGGGGGACCTCTCCTACGAGCAGTACTTC	CASTPGPGDLSYEQYF
TRBV5-1	TRBJ1-3	many	NA	TGCGCCAGCAGTTCACCGGGAGCACGAAACACCATATATTTT	CASSSPGARNTIYF
TRBV2	TRBJ2-1	many	NA	TGTGCCAGCAGTCTTGGCCACTACAATGAGCAGTTCTTC	CASSLGHYNEQFF
TRBV6-1	TRBJ2-1	many	TRBD2	TGTGCCAGCAGTCGCTTAGGGGGACTAGGGGAATCCTTC	CASSRLGGLGESF